This T cell receptor beta chain was obtained from a study of shared clonotypes between healthy human individuals. Naive CD8 cells lacked CD45RO and underwent positive selection for CCR7, leaving out terminally differentiated effector memory CD45RA+ cells. Data came from immunoSEQ multiplex PCR; TCRdb stores just in-frame clones and leaves some out. Found here are 650,000 to 800,000 clones, around 90% of them singletons; the top ten hold 24%. The CDR3 spans 14 residues. Germline CDR1 reads SGHTA; CDR2 reads FQGNSA. Source material: naive CD8+ T cells sorted from blood. This chain uses TRBV7-2 with TRBJ2-5, with TRBD1 matching 9 bases. The last part of the DNA fits TRBJ2-7 better; the J call may be wrong. The sequence derives from a young man in good health. This CDR3 is CASSLVTGGYEQYF. CDR3 nucleotide sequence: TGTGCCAGCAGCTTGGTGACAGGGGGTTACGAGCAGTACTTC.